This TCR beta chain was obtained from a study of control samples from healthy donors and cancer patients. CDR1 and CDR2 from the germline V gene are KGHSH and LQKENI. There are 16 residues in the CDR3. V was clipped by 0 bases and J by 6 bases, with 17 bases between them. Only in-frame clones appear in the TCRdb table, and some are missing; sequencing was by immunoSEQ multiplex PCR. Among around 130,000 clones listed, over 75% were seen once. The sequence came from a man in his forties or fifties in good health. The V gene is TRBV18, the J gene TRBJ1-2; D gene unclear. The sequencing sample was made of blood. The CDR3 nucleotides are TGTGCCAGCTCACCACCGAGCCCCGGGCCTATCAATGGCTACACCTTC. The encoded protein is CASSPPSPGPINGYTF. Together with reference TRBV18 and TRBJ1-2, the CDR3 gives the full variable domain: NAGVMQNPRHLVRRRGQEARLRCSPMKGHSHVYWYRQLPEEGLKFMVYLQKENIIDESGMPKERFSAEFPKEGPSILRIQQVVRGDSAAYFCASSPPSPGPINGYTFGSGTRLTVV.